This entry concerns a single TCR beta chain. Its recognized antigen is unknown. Base qualities are missing; no much larger clone stands one base away. This sample is part of a study of blood T cell repertoires in COVID-19 (dated by TCRdb to about 2020). For the study in its entirety: Collaborator samples came from the United States, Italy and Spain and covered acute and convalescent phases of COVID-19. The material from the prospective study consisted of cDNA or gDNA derived from T cells, B-cell-depleted T cells, or PBMCs. The dataset comprised deeply sampled blood TCRbeta repertoires from subjects exposed to, actively infected with, or recovered from COVID-19. The repertoires were made available in a free public database intended to serve as a resource for research on the immune response to SARS-CoV-2. Samples came from the ongoing ImmuneRACE study (first 160 participants) plus 1,254 subjects from 6 global collaborators. Nearly every sample came with metadata listing a de-identified subject ID, COVID-19 status, age in years and sex. Where available, HLA class I and class II types were taken from metadata supplied by the sample provider and were not determined by assay-based typing. General study outcomes and caveats: The amount of clinical and demographic metadata varied by source and participant and was provided uncurated.

Participants in the prospective study were aged roughly 18 to 100 years, lived in about two dozen United States geographic areas, and enrolled through a virtual design. In the prospective study, participants were assigned to cohorts based on the clinical history participants reported in a screening survey and a study questionnaire. Exposed participants had been in contact, within 2 weeks of entering the study, with a person who had a PCR-confirmed or clinician-diagnosed case of COVID-19. In the prospective study, mobile phlebotomists collected whole blood, serum and a nasopharyngeal or oropharyngeal swab from each participant. Additional blood draws and questionnaires over an approximately 2-month period could optionally be provided by prospective study participants. Before DNA extraction, prospective study blood samples were shipped either frozen or at room temperature. TCRbeta CDR3 regions were amplified from genomic DNA by means of the immunoSEQ Assay, a bias-controlled multiplex PCR. The authors' pipeline ran thus. The number of nucleated cells in each sample was estimated from the amplification of reference gene primers within the assay. Sequence reads were collapsed and filtered to measure the absolute abundance of every unique TCRbeta CDR3 rearrangement. For each sample, productive Simpson clonality was calculated as the square root of Simpson's diversity index over productive rearrangements. TCRdb stores this immuneACCESS table with in-frame sequences only. Part of the clones is absent; in the studies checked, under half of the shortfall reflects unresolved V genes, and no reason is known for the rest. V and J calls and clone size come straight from that table; D and trimming were deduced from the DNA. In this sample the table shows about 240,000 clones, about four fifths of which occur a single time. Of the sample, less than 4% is held by the ten largest clones.

The CDR3 covers 14 residues, taking in both the cysteine and the phenylalanine. The kept DNA is CDR3 alone, 42 bases in frame from the first base. The germline V gene (reference sequence) provides CDR1 SEHNR and CDR2 FQNEAQ. V loses 1 base, J loses 0 bases, and the germline ends lie 3 bases apart. This chain joins TRBV7-9 to TRBJ2-2, with no confident D gene call. The clonotype originates from a woman between 40 and 50 years old who had been exposed to COVID-19. The sample taken for sequencing was PBMCs or T cells enriched from blood (not recorded which). The DNA sequence is as follows: TGTGCCAGCAGCTTAGACTCGAACACCGGGGAGCTGTTTTTT. Its protein is CASSLDSNTGELFF.